Detailed here is one T cell receptor beta chain. The antigen it binds to is not known. Base qualities are not provided; no much larger clone lies one nucleotide away. The sample originates from a study of T cell changes during pregnancy in multiple sclerosis (dated by TCRdb to between 2018 and 2021). Regarding the research as a whole: In women with multiple sclerosis, the researchers looked at how the T cell repertoire shifted as pregnancy progressed.

Taken from cysteine to phenylalanine, the CDR3 has 10 residues. The CDR3 DNA has 30 bases and is translated from base 1. The junction shows trimming of 3 bases on V and 11 bases on J, plus 8 bases between the germline ends. From a lookup of the germline V gene (reference sequence), CDR1 and CDR2 are DFQATT and SNEGSKA. Library preparation used the immunoSEQ multiplex PCR assay. In TCRdb, the immuneACCESS table is reduced to in-frame sequences with V and J assigned. These tables do not hold every clone; where another copy was compared, an unresolved V gene accounts for under half, and the others remain unexplained. The sample has about 81,000 clones on record, 93% of them singletons. The leading ten clones occupy 1.3% to 1.5% of the sample.

Sample: peripheral blood, taken in the third trimester of pregnancy. The source is a female donor in good health, enrolled as a control in a pregnancy study. The chain is made from TRBV20-1 and TRBJ2-1, with the D segment identity uncertain. At the DNA level, the sequence is TGCAGTGCTAGGGAGTATCAGCAGTTCTTC. Translated, it reads CSAREYQQFF.